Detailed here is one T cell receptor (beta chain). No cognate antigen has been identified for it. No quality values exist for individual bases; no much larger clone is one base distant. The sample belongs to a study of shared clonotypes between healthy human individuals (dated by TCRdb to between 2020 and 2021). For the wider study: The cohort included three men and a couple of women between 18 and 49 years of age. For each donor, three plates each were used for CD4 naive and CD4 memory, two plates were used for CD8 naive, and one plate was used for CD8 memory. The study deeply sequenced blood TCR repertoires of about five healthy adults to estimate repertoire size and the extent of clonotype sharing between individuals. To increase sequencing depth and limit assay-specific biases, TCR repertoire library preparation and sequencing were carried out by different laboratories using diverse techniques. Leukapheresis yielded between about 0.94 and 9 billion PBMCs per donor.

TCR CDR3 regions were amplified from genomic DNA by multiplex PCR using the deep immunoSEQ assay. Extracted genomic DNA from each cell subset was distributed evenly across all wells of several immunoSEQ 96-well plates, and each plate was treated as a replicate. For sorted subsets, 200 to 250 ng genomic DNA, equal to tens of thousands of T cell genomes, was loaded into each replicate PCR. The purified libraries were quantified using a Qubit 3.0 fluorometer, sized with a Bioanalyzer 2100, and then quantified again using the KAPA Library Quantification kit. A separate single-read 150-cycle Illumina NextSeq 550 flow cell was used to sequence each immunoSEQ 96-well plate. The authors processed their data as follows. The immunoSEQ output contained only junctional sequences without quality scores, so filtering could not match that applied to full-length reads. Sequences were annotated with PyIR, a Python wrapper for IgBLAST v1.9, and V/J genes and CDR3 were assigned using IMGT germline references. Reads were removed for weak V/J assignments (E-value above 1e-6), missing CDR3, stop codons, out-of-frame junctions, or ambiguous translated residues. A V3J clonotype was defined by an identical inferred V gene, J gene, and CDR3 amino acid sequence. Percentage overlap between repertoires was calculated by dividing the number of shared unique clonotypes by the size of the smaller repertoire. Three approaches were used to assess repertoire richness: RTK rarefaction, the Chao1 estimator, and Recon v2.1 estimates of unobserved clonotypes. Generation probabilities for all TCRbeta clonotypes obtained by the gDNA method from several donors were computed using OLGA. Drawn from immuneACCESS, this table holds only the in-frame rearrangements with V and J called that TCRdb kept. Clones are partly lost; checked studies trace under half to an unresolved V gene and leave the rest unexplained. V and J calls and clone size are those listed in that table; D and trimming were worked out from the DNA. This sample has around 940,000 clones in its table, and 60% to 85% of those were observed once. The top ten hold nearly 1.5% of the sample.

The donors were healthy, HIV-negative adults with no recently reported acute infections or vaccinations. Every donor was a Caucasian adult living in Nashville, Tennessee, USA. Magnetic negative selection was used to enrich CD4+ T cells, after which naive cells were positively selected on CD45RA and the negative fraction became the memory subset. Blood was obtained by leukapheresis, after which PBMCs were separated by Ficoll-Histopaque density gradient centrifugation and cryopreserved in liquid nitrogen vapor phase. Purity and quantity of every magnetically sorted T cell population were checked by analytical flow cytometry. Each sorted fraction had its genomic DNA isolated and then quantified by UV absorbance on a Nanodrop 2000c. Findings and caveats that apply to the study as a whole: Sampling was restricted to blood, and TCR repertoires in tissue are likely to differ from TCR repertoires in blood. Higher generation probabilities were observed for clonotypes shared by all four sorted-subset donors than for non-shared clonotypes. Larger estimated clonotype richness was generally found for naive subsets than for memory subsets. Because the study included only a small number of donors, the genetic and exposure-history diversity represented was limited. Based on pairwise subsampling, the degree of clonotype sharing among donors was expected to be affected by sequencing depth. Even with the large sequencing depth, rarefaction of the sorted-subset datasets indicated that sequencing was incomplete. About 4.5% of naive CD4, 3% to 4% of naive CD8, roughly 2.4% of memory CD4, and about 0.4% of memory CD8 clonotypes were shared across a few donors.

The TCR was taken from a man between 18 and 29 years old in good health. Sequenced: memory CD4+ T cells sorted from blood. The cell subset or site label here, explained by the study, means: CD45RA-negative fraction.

CDR3 reads: CASSGWTALDYEQYF. The nucleotide sequence is TGTGCCAGCAGTGGATGGACAGCTCTAGACTACGAGCAGTACTTC. Recombination linked TRBV25-1 to TRBJ2-7; TRBD1 is possibly the D segment (6 matching bases). Counted from cysteine to phenylalanine, this CDR3 has 15 amino acids. Just CDR3 DNA is preserved here, 45 bases in frame from base 1. From a lookup of the germline V gene, CDR1 and CDR2 are MGHDK and SYGVNS. Trimming takes 4 bases from V and 3 bases from J, and the germline ends sit 16 bases apart.